The 5 T cell receptor beta chains below come from one sample, sequenced in a study of shared clonotypes between healthy human individuals. Assay used: immunoSEQ multiplex PCR; TCRdb lists only in-frame clones, some missing. The sample lists roughly 2.5 million clones, approximately 92% occurring once. Sequenced: naive CD4+ T cells sorted from blood. Subset defined: CD45RA+ positively selected. These receptors all stem from a man aged 18 to 30 in good health.

V gene TRBV4-1 combines with J gene TRBJ1-2; tentative D call: TRBD1 (5 bases). The CDR3 is made up of 16 amino acids. CDR1 is MGHRA and CDR2 is YSYEKL in the germline V gene. Between the trimmed V and J ends, which lost 1 base and 4 bases, there was a span of 16 bases. The CDR3 sequence: CASSQVASPDSYGYTF. CDR3 DNA sequence: TGCGCCAGCAGCCAAGTAGCGTCTCCCGACAGCTATGGCTACACCTTC.

This clone was seen once. The chain joins TRBV19 to TRBJ2-7; a weak D match, TRBD2 (5 bases). Germline CDR1 LNHDA, CDR2 SQIVND (reference sequence). V was trimmed by 1 base and J by 2 bases, leaving 18 bases between them. CDR3 length: 17 residues. CDR3 sequence (DNA): TGTGCCAGTAGTATAGGCCGCCACGGGAAAGAGACCTACGAGCAGTACTTC. It codes for CASSIGRHGKETYEQYF. Full variable domain (rest looked up from reference TRBV19 and TRBJ2-7): DGGITQSPKYLFRKEGQNVTLSCEQNLNHDAMYWYRQDPGQGLRLIYYSQIVNDFQKGDIAEGYSVSREKKESFPLTVTSAQKNPTAFYLCASSIGRHGKETYEQYFGPGTRLTVT.

This chain joins TRBV5-4 and TRBJ1-2, with D hard to call. Germline values: CDR1 SGHNT, CDR2 YYREEE (reference sequence). Deletions cut 2 bases from V and 5 bases from J, with 10 bases between. This CDR3 comprises 13 residues. CDR3 sequence (DNA): TGTGCCAGCAGCTTAATAGCAGATTATGGCTACACCTTC. It yields the protein CASSLIADYGYTF.

The J gene is TRBJ2-2, the V gene TRBV9; D is uncertain. With 4 bases removed from V and 4 bases from J, the gap between germline ends came to 8 bases. The germline V gene has CDR1 SGDLS and CDR2 YYNGEE. CDR3 length: 13 residues. The CDR3 sequence is CASSPVTTGELFF. The CDR3 DNA follows: TGTGCCAGCAGCCCGGTCACCACCGGGGAGCTGTTTTTT.

Concerning this clone: The sample contains more than one DNA sequence encoding this CDR3. J is TRBJ2-3 and V is TRBV2; D is unclear. V shed 5 bases and J shed 0 bases, with 9 bases lying between them. CDR1 SNHLY and CDR2 FYNNEI come from the germline V gene. The CDR3 extends over 14 amino acids. CDR3 sequence (DNA): TGTGCCAGCAGTAGGACGACTAGCACAGATACGCAGTATTTT. This translates into CASSRTTSTDTQYF. The full variable domain, with the rest looked up from reference TRBV2 and TRBJ2-3, is EPEVTQTPSHQVTQMGQEVILRCVPISNHLYFYWYRQILGQKVEFLVSFYNNEISEKSEIFDDQFSVERPDGSNFTLKIRSTKLEDSAMYFCASSRTTSTDTQYFGPGTRLTVL.